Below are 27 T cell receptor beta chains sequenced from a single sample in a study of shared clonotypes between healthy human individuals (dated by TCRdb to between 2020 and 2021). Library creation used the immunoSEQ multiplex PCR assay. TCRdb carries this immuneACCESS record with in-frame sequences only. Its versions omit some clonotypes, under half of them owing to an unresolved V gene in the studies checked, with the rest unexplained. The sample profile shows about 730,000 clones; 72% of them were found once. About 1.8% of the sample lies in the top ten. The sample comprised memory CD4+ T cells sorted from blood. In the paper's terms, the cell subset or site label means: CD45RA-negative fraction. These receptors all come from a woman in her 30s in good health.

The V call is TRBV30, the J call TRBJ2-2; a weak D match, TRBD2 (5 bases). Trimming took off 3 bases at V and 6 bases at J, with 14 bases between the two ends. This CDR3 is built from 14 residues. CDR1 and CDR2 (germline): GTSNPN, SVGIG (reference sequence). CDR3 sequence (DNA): TGTGCCTGGAGCTCGACGGGATCCGCCGGGGAGCTGTTTTTT. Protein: CAWSSTGSAGELFF.

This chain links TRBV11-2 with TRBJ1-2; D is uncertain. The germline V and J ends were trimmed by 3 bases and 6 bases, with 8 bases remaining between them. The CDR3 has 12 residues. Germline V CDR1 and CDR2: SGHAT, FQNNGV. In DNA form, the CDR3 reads TGTGCCAGCAGCTTTTCAGACGATGGCTACACCTTC. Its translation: CASSFSDDGYTF.

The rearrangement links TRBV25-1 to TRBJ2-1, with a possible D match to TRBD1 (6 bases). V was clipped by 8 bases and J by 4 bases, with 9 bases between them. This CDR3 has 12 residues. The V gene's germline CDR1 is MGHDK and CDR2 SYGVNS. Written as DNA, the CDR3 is TGTGCCAGCGTGGACAGTTACAATGAGCAGTTCTTC. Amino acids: CASVDSYNEQFF.

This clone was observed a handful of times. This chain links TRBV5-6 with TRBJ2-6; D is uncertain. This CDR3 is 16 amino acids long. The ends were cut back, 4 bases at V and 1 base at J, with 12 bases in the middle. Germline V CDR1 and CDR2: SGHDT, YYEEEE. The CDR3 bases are TGTGCCAGCAGCACCTACGGTGGTTCTGGGGCCAACGTCCTGACTTTC. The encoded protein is CASSTYGGSGANVLTF.

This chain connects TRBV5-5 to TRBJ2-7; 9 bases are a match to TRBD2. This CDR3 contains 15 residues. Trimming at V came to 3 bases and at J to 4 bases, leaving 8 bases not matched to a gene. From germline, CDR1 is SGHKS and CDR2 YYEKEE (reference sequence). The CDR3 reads CASSSLAGVQYEQYF. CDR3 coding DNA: TGTGCCAGCAGCTCATTAGCGGGAGTCCAATACGAGCAGTACTTC.

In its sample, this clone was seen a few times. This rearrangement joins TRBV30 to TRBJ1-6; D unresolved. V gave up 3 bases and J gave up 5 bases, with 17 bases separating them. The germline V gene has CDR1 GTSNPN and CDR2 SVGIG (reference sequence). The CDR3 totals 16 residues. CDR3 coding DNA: TGTGCCTGGAGATCTATGTCGCAGTGGGATAATTCACCCCTCCACTTT. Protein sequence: CAWRSMSQWDNSPLHF.

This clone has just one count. DNA for the CDR3: TGTGCCAGCAGCTTAGGGGGACTAGCGGGAGGGGTAGATACGCAGTATTTT. It is translated as CASSLGGLAGGVDTQYF. This sequence joins TRBV7-2 and TRBJ2-3; 16 bases line up with TRBD2. With V trimmed by 1 base and J by 5 bases, 3 bases remained unmatched. CDR3 length: 17 amino acids. CDR1 and CDR2 (germline): SGHTA, FQGNSA.

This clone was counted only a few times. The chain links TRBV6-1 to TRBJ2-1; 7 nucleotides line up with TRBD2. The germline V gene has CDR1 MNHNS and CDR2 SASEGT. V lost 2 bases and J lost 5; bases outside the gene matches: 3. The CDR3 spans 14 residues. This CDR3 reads CASSERLADNEQFF. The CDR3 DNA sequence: TGTGCCAGCAGTGAAAGGCTAGCGGACAATGAGCAGTTCTTC.

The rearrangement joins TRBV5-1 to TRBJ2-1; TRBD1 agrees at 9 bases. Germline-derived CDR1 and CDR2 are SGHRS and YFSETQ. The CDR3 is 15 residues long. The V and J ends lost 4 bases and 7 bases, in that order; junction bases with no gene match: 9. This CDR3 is CASSQGDRDTNEQFF. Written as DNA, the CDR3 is TGCGCCAGCAGCCAAGGGGACAGGGATACGAATGAGCAGTTCTTC.

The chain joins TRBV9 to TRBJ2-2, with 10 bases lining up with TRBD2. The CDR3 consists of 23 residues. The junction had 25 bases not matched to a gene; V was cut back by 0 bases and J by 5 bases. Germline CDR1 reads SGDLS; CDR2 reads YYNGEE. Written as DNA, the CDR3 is TGTGCCAGCAGCGTAGAAGGGGGAAGACTAGCGGGCCATACTCCCTTGGTTACCGGGGAGCTGTTTTTT. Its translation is CASSVEGGRLAGHTPLVTGELFF.

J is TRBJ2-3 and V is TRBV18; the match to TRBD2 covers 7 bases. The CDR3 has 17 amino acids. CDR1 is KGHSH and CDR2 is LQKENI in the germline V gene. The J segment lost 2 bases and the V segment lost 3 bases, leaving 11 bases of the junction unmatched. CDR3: CASSPGSRREPTDTQYF. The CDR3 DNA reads TGTGCCAGCTCACCGGGCTCAAGGCGGGAGCCCACAGATACGCAGTATTTT. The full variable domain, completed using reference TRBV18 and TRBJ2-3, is NAGVMQNPRHLVRRRGQEARLRCSPMKGHSHVYWYRQLPEEGLKFMVYLQKENIIDESGMPKERFSAEFPKEGPSILRIQQVVRGDSAAYFCASSPGSRREPTDTQYFGPGTRLTVL.

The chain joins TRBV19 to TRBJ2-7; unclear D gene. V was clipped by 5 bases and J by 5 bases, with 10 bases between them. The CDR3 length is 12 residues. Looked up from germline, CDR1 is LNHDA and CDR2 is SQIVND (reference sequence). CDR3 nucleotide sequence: TGTGCCAGTAGTCACCGGGCCGACGAGCAGTACTTC. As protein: CASSHRADEQYF.

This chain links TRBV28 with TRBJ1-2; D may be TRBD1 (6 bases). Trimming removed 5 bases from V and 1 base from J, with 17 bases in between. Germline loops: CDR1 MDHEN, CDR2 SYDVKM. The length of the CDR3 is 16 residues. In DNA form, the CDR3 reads TGTGCCAGCAGTCCCTGGGGGCCAGGGGTTAACTATGGCTACACCTTC. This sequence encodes CASSPWGPGVNYGYTF.

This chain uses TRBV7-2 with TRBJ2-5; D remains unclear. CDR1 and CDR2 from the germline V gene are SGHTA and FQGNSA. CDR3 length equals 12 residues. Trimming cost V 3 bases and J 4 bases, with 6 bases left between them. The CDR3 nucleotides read TGTGCCAGCAGCTTCGCTGGAGAGACCCAGTACTTC. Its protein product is CASSFAGETQYF. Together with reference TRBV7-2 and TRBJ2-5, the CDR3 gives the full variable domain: GAGVSQSPSNKVTEKGKDVELRCDPISGHTALYWYRQSLGQGLEFLIYFQGNSAPDKSGLPSDRFSAERTGGSVSTLTIQRTQQEDSAVYLCASSFAGETQYFGPGTRLLVL.

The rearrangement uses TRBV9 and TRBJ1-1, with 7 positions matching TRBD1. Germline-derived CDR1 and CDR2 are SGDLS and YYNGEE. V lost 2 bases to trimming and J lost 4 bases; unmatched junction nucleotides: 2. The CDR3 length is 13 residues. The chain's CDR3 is CASSVRQGTEAFF. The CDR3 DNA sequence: TGTGCCAGCAGCGTCCGACAGGGCACTGAAGCTTTCTTT.

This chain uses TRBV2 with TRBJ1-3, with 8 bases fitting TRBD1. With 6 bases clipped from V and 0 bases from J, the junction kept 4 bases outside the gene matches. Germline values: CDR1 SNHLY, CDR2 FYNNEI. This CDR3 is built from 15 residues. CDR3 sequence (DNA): TGTGCCAGCAGGGGAACAGGGGGCTCTGGAAACACCATATATTTT. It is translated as CASRGTGGSGNTIYF.

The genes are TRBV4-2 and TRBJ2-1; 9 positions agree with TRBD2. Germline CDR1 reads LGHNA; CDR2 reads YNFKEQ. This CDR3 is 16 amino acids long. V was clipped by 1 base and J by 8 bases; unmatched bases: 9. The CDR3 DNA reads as TGTGCCAGCAGCCAAGGGCCGGCGGGAGGGTCATATGAGCAGTTCTTC. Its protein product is CASSQGPAGGSYEQFF.

CDR3 loop: CATSRVKRGTEAFF. The CDR3 DNA sequence: TGTGCCACCAGCAGAGTCAAAAGGGGAACTGAAGCTTTCTTT. The rearrangement links TRBV15 to TRBJ1-1, with D tentatively TRBD1 (5 bases). The germline gives CDR1 LNHNV, CDR2 YYDKDF (reference sequence). This CDR3 contains 14 residues. V dropped 1 base and J dropped 5 bases, with 11 bases sitting between them.

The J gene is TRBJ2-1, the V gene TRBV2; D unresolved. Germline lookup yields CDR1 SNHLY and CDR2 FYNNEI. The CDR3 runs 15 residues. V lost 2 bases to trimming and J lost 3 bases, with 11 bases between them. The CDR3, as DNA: TGTGCCAGCAGTGAACGGCACGGAAACTACAATGAGCAGTTCTTC. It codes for CASSERHGNYNEQFF.

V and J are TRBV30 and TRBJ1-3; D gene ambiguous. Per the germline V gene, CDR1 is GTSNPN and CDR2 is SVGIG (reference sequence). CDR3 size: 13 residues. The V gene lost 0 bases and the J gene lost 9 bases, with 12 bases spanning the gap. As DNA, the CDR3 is TGTGCCTGGAGTGTACTAGGGTTTGGCACCATATATTTT. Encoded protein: CAWSVLGFGTIYF.

The CDR3 here is CASSDNYQPQHF. CDR3 nucleotide sequence: TGTGCCAGCAGTGATAACTATCAGCCCCAGCATTTT. J is TRBJ1-5 and V is TRBV7-9; no clear D. Germline lookup yields CDR1 SEHNR and CDR2 FQNEAQ (reference sequence). CDR3 length: 12 residues. The germline V and J ends were trimmed by 6 bases and 5 bases, with 8 bases remaining between them.

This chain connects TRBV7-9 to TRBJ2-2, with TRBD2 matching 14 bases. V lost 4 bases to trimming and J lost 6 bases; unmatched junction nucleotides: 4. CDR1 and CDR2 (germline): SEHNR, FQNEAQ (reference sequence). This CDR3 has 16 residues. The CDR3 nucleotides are TGTGCCAGCAGCTCGGGACTAGCGGGAGTGGCCGGGGAGCTGTTTTTT. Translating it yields CASSSGLAGVAGELFF.

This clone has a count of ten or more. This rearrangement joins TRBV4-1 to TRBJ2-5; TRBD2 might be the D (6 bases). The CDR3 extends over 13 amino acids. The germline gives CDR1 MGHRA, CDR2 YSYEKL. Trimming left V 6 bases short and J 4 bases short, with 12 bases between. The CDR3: CASSFLGGETQYF. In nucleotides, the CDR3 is TGCGCCAGCAGTTTTCTGGGGGGAGAGACCCAGTACTTC.

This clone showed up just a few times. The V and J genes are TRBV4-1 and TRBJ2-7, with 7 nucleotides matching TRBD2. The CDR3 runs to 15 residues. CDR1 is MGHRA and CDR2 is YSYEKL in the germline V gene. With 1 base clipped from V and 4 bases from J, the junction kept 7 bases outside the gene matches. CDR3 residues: CASSQGAGRFYEQYF. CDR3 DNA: TGCGCCAGCAGCCAAGGAGCGGGGCGGTTTTACGAGCAGTACTTC.

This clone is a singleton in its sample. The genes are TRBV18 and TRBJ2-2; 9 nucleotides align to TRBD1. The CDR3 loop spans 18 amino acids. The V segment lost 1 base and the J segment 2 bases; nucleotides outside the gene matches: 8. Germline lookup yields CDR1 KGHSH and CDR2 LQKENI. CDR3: CASSPLSPGQGNTGELFF. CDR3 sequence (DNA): TGTGCCAGCTCACCACTCTCTCCGGGACAGGGTAACACCGGGGAGCTGTTTTTT.

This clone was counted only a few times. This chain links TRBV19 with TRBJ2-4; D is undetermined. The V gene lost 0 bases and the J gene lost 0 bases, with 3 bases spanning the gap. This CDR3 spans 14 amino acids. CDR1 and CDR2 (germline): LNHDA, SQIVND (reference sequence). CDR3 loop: CASSIELAKNIQYF. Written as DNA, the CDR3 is TGTGCCAGTAGTATAGAGCTAGCCAAAAACATTCAGTACTTC.

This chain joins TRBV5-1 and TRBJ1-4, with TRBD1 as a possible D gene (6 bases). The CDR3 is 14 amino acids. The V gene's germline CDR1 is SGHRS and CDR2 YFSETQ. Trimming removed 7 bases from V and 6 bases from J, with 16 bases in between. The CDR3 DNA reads TGCGCCAGCGCGACGGGGACAACGGATGAAAAACTGTTTTTT. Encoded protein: CASATGTTDEKLFF.